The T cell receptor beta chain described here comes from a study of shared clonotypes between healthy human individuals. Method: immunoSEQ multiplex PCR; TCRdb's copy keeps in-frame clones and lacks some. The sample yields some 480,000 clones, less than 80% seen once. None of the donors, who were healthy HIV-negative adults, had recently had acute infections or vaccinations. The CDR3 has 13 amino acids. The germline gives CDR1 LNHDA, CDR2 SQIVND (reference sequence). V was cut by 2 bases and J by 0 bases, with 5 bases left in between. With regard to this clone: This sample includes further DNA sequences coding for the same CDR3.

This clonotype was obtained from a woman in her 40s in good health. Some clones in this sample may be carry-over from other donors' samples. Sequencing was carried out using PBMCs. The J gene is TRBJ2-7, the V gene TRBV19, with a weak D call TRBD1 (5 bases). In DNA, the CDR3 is TGTGCCAGTAGTATAACAGGCTCCTACGAGCAGTACTTC. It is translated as CASSITGSYEQYF.